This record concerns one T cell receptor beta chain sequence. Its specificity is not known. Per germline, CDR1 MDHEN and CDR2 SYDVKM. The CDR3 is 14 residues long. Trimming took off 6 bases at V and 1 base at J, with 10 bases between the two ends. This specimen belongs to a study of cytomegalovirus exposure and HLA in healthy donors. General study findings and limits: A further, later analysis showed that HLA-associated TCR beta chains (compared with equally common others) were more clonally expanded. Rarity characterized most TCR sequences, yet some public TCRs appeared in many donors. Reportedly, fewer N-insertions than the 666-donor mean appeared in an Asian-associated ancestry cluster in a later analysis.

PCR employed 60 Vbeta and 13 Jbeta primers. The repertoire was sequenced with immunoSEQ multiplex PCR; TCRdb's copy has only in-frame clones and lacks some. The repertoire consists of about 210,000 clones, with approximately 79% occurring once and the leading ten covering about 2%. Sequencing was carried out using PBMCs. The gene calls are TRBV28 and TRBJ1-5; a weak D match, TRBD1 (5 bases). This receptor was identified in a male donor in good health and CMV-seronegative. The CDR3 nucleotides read TGTGCCAGCAGCCCAGGGCACAGCAATCAGCCCCAGCATTTT. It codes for CASSPGHSNQPQHF.